One sample yielded the 15 T cell receptor beta chains listed below, sequenced in a study of blood T cells in healthy people across ages. Together with a sample-barcoded 5' primer, a J-beta primer mix was included in a second PCR lasting about 6 to 12 cycles. TCRdb ran MiXCR on the 5' RACE reads and lists one entry per CDR3 protein. This table holds around 700,000 distinct CDR3 sequences, around a quarter found once. This sample was shared with a second study, whose subject was T cells of mothers and their children.

The sequenced sample was blood. The receptors here all came from a boy aged 5-17 years in good health.

This CDR3 is CALKWGEQYF. The CDR3 bases are TGTGCCCTTAAATGGGGGGAGCAGTACTTC. The chain carries TRBV3-1 and TRBJ2-7; D could derive from TRBD1 or TRBD2 (5 bases each). CDR3 length: 10 amino acids. CDR1 is LGHDT and CDR2 is YNNKEL in the germline V gene (reference sequence). Trimming removed 11 bases from V and 7 bases from J, with 12 bases in between.

J is TRBJ2-3 and V is TRBV5-1; unclear D gene. V was shortened by 0 bases and J by 3 bases, with 8 bases between the two germline ends. This CDR3 comprises 14 residues. In germline, CDR1 is SGHRS, CDR2 YFSETQ. The CDR3 protein is CASSLVDLTDTQYF. For the CDR3, the DNA is TGCGCCAGCAGCTTGGTGGACCTTACAGATACGCAGTATTTT.

Worth noting for this clonotype: An end of the junction differs from the germline gene, which may be a read error. The chain uses TRBV5-6 and TRBJ2-5; tentatively, D is TRBD1 (6 bases). Germline V CDR1 and CDR2: SGHDT, YYEEEE. The CDR3 loop spans 12 amino acids. The CDR3 spells CASSFHRDERFF. The CDR3 bases are TGTGCCAGCAGCTTTCACAGGGATGAGCGGTTCTTC.

A few counts support this clonotype. The rearrangement joins TRBV2 to TRBJ1-2; 7 positions match TRBD1. The CDR3 runs 13 residues. CDR1 and CDR2 (germline): SNHLY, FYNNEI. V lost 9 bases to trimming and J lost 8 bases; unmatched junction nucleotides: 12. Here the CDR3 DNA reads TGTGCCAGGGGAGACAGGGAGGCAGGCGGCTACACCTTC. This encodes CARGDREAGGYTF.

The J gene is TRBJ2-1, the V gene TRBV7-9, with 10 bases aligning to TRBD2. Germline V gene lookup returns CDR1 SEHNR and CDR2 FQNEAQ (reference sequence). This CDR3 has 15 residues. After removal of 6 bases from V and 7 bases from J, the junction contained 9 bases not matched to a gene. CDR3 DNA: TGTGCCAGCAGGGACAAGCGGGGGGGCCCGAATGAGCAGTTCTTC. It translates to CASRDKRGGPNEQFF.

V usage is TRBV6-1 and J usage is TRBJ2-5, with 13 positions matching TRBD2. The DNA end lines up better with TRBJ2-7; the J call may be wrong. Germline V CDR1 and CDR2: MNHNS, SASEGT. This CDR3 has 18 residues. The CDR3 protein is CASSEAPLAGGPIYEQYF. Here the CDR3 DNA reads TGTGCCAGCAGTGAAGCTCCACTAGCGGGAGGGCCTATATACGAGCAGTACTTC.

This clonotype was detected a few times. The genes are TRBV21-1 and TRBJ2-7; no check of the table's D call, TRBD1, against the DNA was made. TRBV21-1 is labeled a pseudogene. This CDR3 has 16 amino acids. CDR3 residues: CASIPLTGAQSYEQYF. CDR3 nucleotides: TGTGCCAGCATTCCACTTACAGGGGCCCAATCCTACGAGCAGTACTTC.

Comment on this clonotype: At one boundary the junction diverges from the germline segment, which might be a read error. The chain is built from TRBV7-7 and TRBJ2-3, with D perhaps matching TRBD2 (6 bases). From germline, CDR1 is SSHAT and CDR2 FNYEAQ (reference sequence). The length of the CDR3 is 15 residues. Here the CDR3 reads CASSVNGGSTDTQYF. The CDR3 DNA sequence: TGTGCTAGCAGCGTGAATGGGGGGTCCACAGATACGCAGTATTTT.

The chain employs TRBV18 and TRBJ1-2, with 7 bases that match TRBD1. The CDR3 extends over 13 amino acids. Germline CDR1 is KGHSH and CDR2 is LQKENI. Trimming cost V 3 bases and J 8 bases; bases outside gene matches: 6. The CDR3 DNA sequence: TGTGCCAGCTCACCTCGACAGGGTGAGGGCTACACCTTC. As protein: CASSPRQGEGYTF.

This clonotype was picked up many times. The CDR3 sequence is CASSFRSPYEQYF. The CDR3 DNA reads as TGTGCCAGCAGCTTCAGATCCCCCTACGAGCAGTACTTC. This chain joins TRBV7-9 and TRBJ2-7; D is unresolved. Trimming took 3 bases from V and 2 from J, leaving 8 bases between them. Germline CDR1 is SEHNR and CDR2 is FQNEAQ (reference sequence). The CDR3 loop spans 13 amino acids.

This clonotype appeared a few times. This sequence joins TRBV7-6 and TRBJ1-5, with TRBD1 as a possible D gene (6 bases). Looked up from germline, CDR1 is SGHVS and CDR2 is FNYEAQ. The CDR3 has 13 residues. Trimming removed 4 bases at V and 4 bases at J, with 8 bases between. The CDR3 sequence: CASSYRENQPQHF. DNA for the CDR3: TGTGCCAGCAGCTACAGGGAAAATCAGCCCCAGCATTTT.

V and J are TRBV28 and TRBJ2-7; D remains ambiguous. Germline values: CDR1 MDHEN, CDR2 SYDVKM. Trimming left V 6 bases short and J 2 bases short, with 20 bases between. The CDR3 extends over 16 amino acids. In DNA form, the CDR3 reads TGTGCCAGCAGCCCCATGAAGACTTCGCAGACCTACGAGCAGTACTTC. This gives the protein CASSPMKTSQTYEQYF.

This rearrangement joins TRBV28 to TRBJ2-7; D unclear. The V and J ends lost 3 bases and 2 bases respectively, with 5 bases between them. This CDR3 comprises 12 residues. CDR1 and CDR2 (germline): MDHEN, SYDVKM. CDR3 DNA: TGTGCCAGCAGTTTCAACACCTACGAGCAGTACTTC. It encodes CASSFNTYEQYF. Drawing the rest from reference TRBV28 and TRBJ2-7, the complete variable domain is DVKVTQSSRYLVKRTGEKVFLECVQDMDHENMFWYRQDPGLGLRLIYFSYDVKMKEKGDIPEGYSVSREKKERFSLILESASTNQTSMYLCASSFNTYEQYFGPGTRLTVT.

This clonotype was picked up a small number of times. V usage is TRBV7-3 and J usage is TRBJ1-6, with D hard to call. The CDR3 has 15 residues. Germline CDR1 is SGHTA and CDR2 is FQGTGA. Trimming removed 5 bases at V and 9 bases at J, with 17 bases between. CDR3 residues: CASSPMGGARSPLHF. CDR3 DNA sequence: TGTGCCAGCAGCCCTATGGGAGGAGCGCGTTCACCCCTCCACTTT.

This clonotype was counted at least ten times. The chain carries TRBV15 and TRBJ2-7; 7 positions match TRBD2. Trimming cost V 4 bases and J 3 bases; bases outside gene matches: 6. The CDR3 is 14 residues long. CDR1 is LNHNV and CDR2 is YYDKDF in the germline V gene (reference sequence). The CDR3, as DNA: TGTGCCACCAGCATCGGAGGCGGGAGCTACGAGCAGTACTTC. Translation: CATSIGGGSYEQYF.